Below, 19 T cell receptor beta chains from the same sample are listed, as sequenced in a study of blood T cell repertoires in COVID-19. Measured with immunoSEQ multiplex PCR; TCRdb has only the in-frame clones, and not every one. The sample yields 300,000 to 450,000 clones, around 87% seen once. The sample consisted of PBMCs or T cells enriched from blood (not recorded which). The receptors were gathered from a young man who had recovered from COVID-19.

This rearrangement joins TRBV2 to TRBJ2-1; D is undetermined. CDR3 size: 14 residues. The V and J ends lost 0 bases and 5 bases respectively, with 8 bases between them. The germline gives CDR1 SNHLY, CDR2 FYNNEI. The CDR3 loop reads CASSEAQSNNEQFF. The DNA for the CDR3 is TGTGCCAGCAGTGAAGCGCAATCTAACAATGAGCAGTTCTTC.

This chain joins TRBV19 and TRBJ2-5; D is possibly TRBD1 (5 bases). CDR3 length: 16 amino acids. Trimming stripped 5 bases from V and 2 bases from J, with 18 bases between. CDR1 is LNHDA and CDR2 is SQIVND in the germline V gene (reference sequence). The CDR3 reads CASSSPLGRKQETQYF. CDR3 nucleotide sequence: TGTGCCAGTAGTTCCCCCCTGGGGCGGAAACAAGAGACCCAGTACTTC. Using reference TRBV19 and TRBJ2-5 for the parts outside the CDR3, the full variable domain is DGGITQSPKYLFRKEGQNVTLSCEQNLNHDAMYWYRQDPGQGLRLIYYSQIVNDFQKGDIAEGYSVSREKKESFPLTVTSAQKNPTAFYLCASSSPLGRKQETQYFGPGTRLLVL.

The J gene is TRBJ1-5, the V gene TRBV15; a possible D gene is TRBD1 (6 bases). CDR1 is LNHNV, CDR2 YYDKDF, per germline (reference sequence). Deletions cut 5 bases from V and 5 bases from J, with 13 bases between. This CDR3 region has 14 residues. CDR3 in DNA: TGTGCCACCAGCCCGGATAGGGGGTATCAGCCCCAGCATTTT. Encoded protein: CATSPDRGYQPQHF. The variable domain in full, completed from reference TRBV15 and TRBJ1-5, reads DAMVIQNPRYQVTQFGKPVTLSCSQTLNHNVMYWYQQKSSQAPKLLFHYYDKDFNNEADTPDNFQSRRPNTSFCFLDIRSPGLGDTAMYLCATSPDRGYQPQHFGDGTRLSIL.

The chain is built from TRBV5-6 and TRBJ1-2; 7 bases fit TRBD1. The CDR3 spans 14 residues. J was trimmed by 2 bases and V by 6 bases; bases with no gene match: 7. CDR1 and CDR2 (germline): SGHDT, YYEEEE. CDR3 coding DNA: TGTGCCAGCACTCCGACAGGGACCAACTATGGCTACACCTTC. Encoded protein: CASTPTGTNYGYTF.

This chain links TRBV18 with TRBJ2-7; 8 bases fit TRBD1. V dropped 6 bases and J dropped 3; count of bases not matched to a gene: 13. The CDR3 length is 16 residues. The germline CDR1 and CDR2 sequences are KGHSH and LQKENI. The DNA of the CDR3 is TGTGCCAGCTCGGGGCAGGGGGCAGGTAGCAGCTACGAGCAGTACTTC. It codes for CASSGQGAGSSYEQYF.

The rearrangement uses TRBV12-5 and TRBJ2-3; D is unresolved. Germline values: CDR1 LGHNT, CDR2 FRNRAP. Deletions cut 6 bases from V and 4 bases from J, with 11 bases between. The CDR3 length is 13 residues. CDR3 in amino acids: CASGPSGADTQYF. The DNA of the CDR3 is TGTGCTAGTGGCCCCTCGGGTGCAGATACGCAGTATTTT.

This CDR3 reads CASSPSRQQNTEAFF. For the CDR3, the DNA is TGTGCCAGCTCACCTAGCCGACAGCAGAACACTGAAGCTTTCTTT. The genes are TRBV18 and TRBJ1-1, with TRBD1 as a possible D gene (5 bases). The V end was cut by 3 bases, the J end by 1 base, with 12 bases between. Germline loops: CDR1 KGHSH, CDR2 LQKENI. CDR3 length equals 15 residues.

Concerning this clone: Other DNA sequences in the same sample also yield this CDR3. The chain is built from TRBV20-1 and TRBJ2-3; possible D gene TRBD2, 5 bases. Trimming left V 5 bases short and J 6 bases short, with 9 bases between. The germline CDR1 and CDR2 sequences are DFQATT and SNEGSKA (reference sequence). This CDR3 contains 11 residues. CDR3 amino acids: CSASRGDTQYF. CDR3 in DNA: TGCAGTGCTTCCCGCGGGGATACGCAGTATTTT.

The rearrangement uses TRBV7-2 and TRBJ1-4; 8 bases agree with TRBD1. The V gene's germline CDR1 is SGHTA and CDR2 FQGNSA. The CDR3 is made up of 16 amino acids. The ends lost 3 bases at V and 7 bases at J; junction bases unmatched: 10. The CDR3 protein is CASSLRGTGGGEKLFF. CDR3 sequence (DNA): TGTGCCAGCAGCTTGCGCGGCACAGGGGGAGGTGAAAAACTGTTTTTT. Looking up the rest from reference TRBV7-2 and TRBJ1-4 gives the full variable domain: GAGVSQSPSNKVTEKGKDVELRCDPISGHTALYWYRQSLGQGLEFLIYFQGNSAPDKSGLPSDRFSAERTGGSVSTLTIQRTQQEDSAVYLCASSLRGTGGGEKLFFGSGTQLSVL.

V gene TRBV6-1 combines with J gene TRBJ1-2, with a possible D match to TRBD1 (6 bases). The CDR3 extends over 13 amino acids. V was pared by 2 bases and J by 8 bases, with 12 bases between. Germline values: CDR1 MNHNS, CDR2 SASEGT. In DNA form, the CDR3 reads TGTGCCAGCAGTGAAAGGAGACAGGAAGGCTACACCTTC. Amino acid sequence: CASSERRQEGYTF.

J is TRBJ2-6 and V is TRBV18; no clear D gene. Trimming removed 4 bases from V and 0 bases from J, with 7 bases in between. Per the germline V gene, CDR1 is KGHSH and CDR2 is LQKENI. The CDR3 runs 15 residues. In nucleotides, the CDR3 is TGTGCCAGCTCACTGCGTTCCTCTGGGGCCAACGTCCTGACTTTC. Translation gives CASSLRSSGANVLTF.

V is TRBV11-2 and J is TRBJ2-7; 7 bases align to TRBD1. The length of the CDR3 is 15 residues. V was clipped by 7 bases and J by 0 bases; unmatched bases: 9. The germline V gene encodes CDR1 SGHAT and CDR2 FQNNGV. CDR3 DNA sequence: TGTGCCAGCATCCCACCGGACAGGAACTCCTACGAGCAGTACTTC. This translates into CASIPPDRNSYEQYF.

This clone was seen more than once but under ten times. The V gene is TRBV6-5, the J gene TRBJ1-5; D is ambiguous. The CDR3 runs to 13 residues. The germline V and J ends were trimmed by 6 bases and 7 bases, with 13 bases remaining between them. The germline gives CDR1 MNHEY, CDR2 SVGAGI. The CDR3 sequence is CASRRGIGQPQHF. The CDR3 DNA sequence: TGTGCCAGCAGGAGAGGGATTGGACAGCCCCAGCATTTT.

The V and J genes are TRBV4-1 and TRBJ2-7; the D gene is possibly TRBD1 (7 bases). From germline, CDR1 is MGHRA and CDR2 YSYEKL. V lost 4 bases and J lost 4, with 17 bases in between. The CDR3 has 15 residues. CDR3 protein: CASSPTGEDGYEQYF. The DNA of the CDR3 is TGCGCCAGCAGCCCCACAGGGGAGGATGGTTACGAGCAGTACTTC.

Of note for this clone: Additional DNA sequences in this sample encode the identical CDR3. The gene calls are TRBV18 and TRBJ2-5, with D possibly being TRBD1 (5 bases). CDR1 is KGHSH and CDR2 is LQKENI in the germline V gene. V was cut by 3 bases and J by 4 bases, with 9 bases left in between. The CDR3 totals 13 residues. The CDR3 region has the DNA TGTGCCAGCTCACCGAGGCAGGGAGAGACCCAGTACTTC. This translates into CASSPRQGETQYF.

The chain is built from TRBV7-9 and TRBJ1-6, with 8 bases matching TRBD1. This CDR3 contains 14 residues. Trimming took 7 bases from V and 7 from J; bases not matched to a gene: 6. The germline CDR1 and CDR2 sequences are SEHNR and FQNEAQ (reference sequence). The CDR3 region is CASTDRGDNSPLHF. In DNA form, the CDR3 reads TGTGCCAGCACCGACAGGGGCGACAATTCACCCCTCCACTTT.

The gene calls are TRBV5-1 and TRBJ2-3; 11 nucleotides agree with TRBD2. CDR1 is SGHRS, CDR2 YFSETQ, per germline. V shed 5 bases, J shed 3 bases, and the junction held 8 bases outside the gene matches. The CDR3 runs to 16 residues. The CDR3 DNA reads TGCGCCAGCAGTTCTTATAGCGGGGGGGTGACAGATACGCAGTATTTT. It codes for CASSSYSGGVTDTQYF. Together with reference TRBV5-1 and TRBJ2-3, the CDR3 gives the full variable domain: KAGVTQTPRYLIKTRGQQVTLSCSPISGHRSVSWYQQTPGQGLQFLFEYFSETQRNKGNFPGRFSGRQFSNSRSEMNVSTLELGDSALYLCASSSYSGGVTDTQYFGPGTRLTVL.

The gene calls are TRBV15 and TRBJ1-2; D may be TRBD1 (5 bases). The CDR3 runs 15 residues. Germline loops: CDR1 LNHNV, CDR2 YYDKDF (reference sequence). V gave up 4 bases and J gave up 4 bases, with 16 bases separating them. The CDR3 bases are TGTGCCACCAGCAAGAGACAGCCCAACGTCTATGGCTACACCTTC. Encoded protein: CATSKRQPNVYGYTF.

This chain uses TRBV19 with TRBJ2-4, with 9 bases fitting TRBD1. Germline CDR1 and CDR2: LNHDA and SQIVND (reference sequence). V shed 8 bases and J 8 bases; nucleotides not matched to a gene: 7. CDR3 length: 13 amino acids. In DNA form, the CDR3 reads TGTGCCAGTCGAGGGACAGGGAGGTACATTCAGTACTTC. Residues: CASRGTGRYIQYF.